Below, one T cell receptor beta chain is given with its context. The target antigen is unknown. Here immunoSEQ multiplex PCR was the method, and the copy in TCRdb shows in-frame clones only, minus some. The sample consists of 55,000 to 80,000 clones, around 72% of them appearing once. ViraFEST assay sequencing came after antigen-specific CD4+ T cells were expanded with viral peptide pools. Once cultured for 10 days, the cells underwent separation to obtain CD4+ T cells. None of the vaccinated had previously contracted SARS-CoV-2, and their nucleocapsid antibodies tested negative. Cultivation was performed at two million PBMC per well with about 9.6 IU/ml IL-2 and roughly 9.9 ug/ml peptides added. Trimming removed 2 bases at V and 1 base at J, with 6 bases between. Germline CDR1 and CDR2: SGHAT and FQDESV (reference sequence). The CDR3 consists of 13 residues. The data are from a study of vaccination effects on CD4 cells after COVID-19. Study background: Each participant was given two doses of one vaccine (BNT162b2 or mRNA-1273).

Notes on the study in general: Clones that were induced by infection or by vaccine showed marked contraction late after vaccination.

The specimen comprised CD4+ T cells from PBMCs cultured with HCoV-OC43 spike peptides, sampled before COVID-19 vaccination. Regarding subset: HCoV-OC43 spike overlapping peptide pool stimulation. The gene calls are TRBV11-1 and TRBJ2-7, with D hard to call. The receptor comes from a human donor who received a COVID-19 vaccine. CDR3 in amino acids: CASSLMASYEQYV. CDR3 coding DNA: TGTGCCAGCAGCTTAATGGCTTCCTACGAGCAGTACGTC.